The 11 T cell receptor beta chains reported below all come from one sample, sequenced in a study of cytomegalovirus exposure and HLA in healthy donors. The assay was immunoSEQ multiplex PCR, and TCRdb's table has in-frame clones only and misses some. The table lists about 63,000 clones, around 95% of them singletons. The source material was PBMCs. The source is a woman younger than 35 in good health and CMV-seropositive.

The J gene is TRBJ1-2, the V gene TRBV7-2; unclear D gene. The CDR3 runs 14 residues. Germline CDR1 SGHTA, CDR2 FQGNSA. Trimming stripped 1 base from V and 0 bases from J, with 6 bases between. The CDR3 here is CASSLDRANYGYTF. The CDR3 DNA sequence: TGTGCCAGCAGCTTAGACAGAGCTAACTATGGCTACACCTTC.

The chain recombines TRBV12-2 with TRBJ2-7; the D call in the table, TRBD1, was not verified against the DNA. TRBV12-2 is designated a pseudogene. The CDR3 consists of 14 residues. The chain's CDR3 is CASRSRDSFYEQYF. The CDR3 DNA sequence: TGTGCAAGTCGCAGCCGGGACAGTTTTTACGAGCAGTACTTC.

The chain has TRBV5-1 and TRBJ1-1, with TRBD1 as a possible D gene (6 bases). CDR1 is SGHRS and CDR2 is YFSETQ in the germline V gene. V shed 4 bases and J shed 1 base, with 17 bases lying between them. The CDR3 is made up of 16 amino acids. DNA for the CDR3: TGCGCCAGCAGCCGTACCAACTTACAGGGGAACACTGAAGCTTTCTTT. This codes for CASSRTNLQGNTEAFF.

V gene TRBV19 combines with J gene TRBJ1-1; no definite D call. Germline V gene data show CDR1 as LNHDA and CDR2 as SQIVND (reference sequence). This CDR3 has 14 residues. The V end was cut by 6 bases, the J end by 5 bases, with 16 bases between. This CDR3 reads CASSMAYRGTEAFF. CDR3 sequence (DNA): TGTGCCAGTAGCATGGCCTACCGAGGGACTGAAGCTTTCTTT.

This clone is a singleton in its sample. The gene calls are TRBV4-3 and TRBJ2-5; the D gene is possibly TRBD2 (5 bases). Between the trimmed V and J ends, which lost 1 base and 5 bases, there was a span of 11 bases. This CDR3 contains 14 residues. Germline V lookup: CDR1 LGHNA, CDR2 YSLEER. The CDR3 nucleotides are TGCGCCAGCAGCCAAGTCCTACCGGGGGAGACCCAGTACTTC. This translates into CASSQVLPGETQYF.

This chain joins TRBV28 and TRBJ2-2; TRBD1 is a possible D gene (6 bases). Germline CDR1 reads MDHEN; CDR2 reads SYDVKM. The CDR3 sequence is 14 residues long. Trimming left V 2 bases short and J 7 bases short, with 11 bases between. The DNA of the CDR3 is TGTGCCAGCAGTTTACGACAGGTAGTCGGGGAGCTGTTTTTT. Translation: CASSLRQVVGELFF.

The CDR3 here is CASSIIGGGDRDTQYF. DNA of the CDR3: TGTGCCAGTAGTATCATCGGGGGGGGTGATAGGGATACGCAGTATTTT. This chain connects TRBV19 to TRBJ2-3, with 8 bases lining up with TRBD2. Germline CDR1 reads LNHDA; CDR2 reads SQIVND (reference sequence). The junction had 11 bases not matched to a gene; V was cut back by 3 bases and J by 6 bases. This CDR3 contains 16 residues.

The chain employs TRBV5-1 and TRBJ2-7, with TRBD1 matching over 12 bases. CDR3 length: 15 amino acids. The V gene's germline CDR1 is SGHRS and CDR2 YFSETQ. The ends lost 0 bases at V and 5 bases at J; junction bases unmatched: 3. CDR3 residues: CASSLVGTGGDEQYF. CDR3 coding DNA: TGCGCCAGCAGCTTGGTTGGGACAGGGGGCGACGAGCAGTACTTC.

The chain combines TRBV4-1 with TRBJ2-1; no reliable D call. The CDR3 runs 13 residues. CDR1 and CDR2 (germline): MGHRA, YSYEKL. Trimming removed 0 bases at V and 9 bases at J, with 9 bases between. The CDR3 DNA is TGCGCCAGCAGCCAAGATCCTCGCGGTGAGCAGTTCTTC. It yields the protein CASSQDPRGEQFF.

The chain couples TRBV14 to TRBJ2-2; 7 nucleotides align to TRBD2. The CDR3 length is 17 residues. The germline V gene has CDR1 SGHDN and CDR2 FVKESK. Trimming took 3 bases from V and 1 from J; bases not matched to a gene: 8. CDR3 sequence: CASSHGTTLRNTGELFF. CDR3 coding DNA: TGTGCCAGCAGCCACGGGACTACCCTTAGGAACACCGGGGAGCTGTTTTTT.

The chain couples TRBV5-1 to TRBJ2-2; 10 nucleotides agree with TRBD2. The V segment lost 1 base and the J segment 8 bases; nucleotides outside the gene matches: 5. Germline CDR1 is SGHRS and CDR2 is YFSETQ. This CDR3 is built from 15 residues. CDR3 region: CASSLNLAGAGELFF. As DNA, the CDR3 is TGCGCCAGCAGCTTGAATCTAGCGGGAGCTGGGGAGCTGTTTTTT.